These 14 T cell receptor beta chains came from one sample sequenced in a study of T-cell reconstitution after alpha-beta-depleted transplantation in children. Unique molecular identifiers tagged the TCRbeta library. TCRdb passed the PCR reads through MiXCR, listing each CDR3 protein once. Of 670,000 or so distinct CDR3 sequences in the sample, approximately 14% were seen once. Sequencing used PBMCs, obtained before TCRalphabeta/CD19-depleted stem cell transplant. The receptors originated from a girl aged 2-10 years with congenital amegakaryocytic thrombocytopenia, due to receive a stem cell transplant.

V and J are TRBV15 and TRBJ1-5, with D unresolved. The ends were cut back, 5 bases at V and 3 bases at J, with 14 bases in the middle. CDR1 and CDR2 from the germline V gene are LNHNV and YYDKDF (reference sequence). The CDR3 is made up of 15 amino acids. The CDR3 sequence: CATSDLGEANQPQHF. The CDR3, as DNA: TGTGCCACCAGCGACCTTGGGGAGGCCAATCAGCCCCAGCATTTT.

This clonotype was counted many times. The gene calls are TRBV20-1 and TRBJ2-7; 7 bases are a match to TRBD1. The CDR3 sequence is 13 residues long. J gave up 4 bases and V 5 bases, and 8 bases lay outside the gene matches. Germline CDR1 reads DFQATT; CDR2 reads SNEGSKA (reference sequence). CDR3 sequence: CSADNRGAYEQYF. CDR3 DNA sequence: TGCAGTGCTGATAACAGGGGCGCATACGAGCAGTACTTC.

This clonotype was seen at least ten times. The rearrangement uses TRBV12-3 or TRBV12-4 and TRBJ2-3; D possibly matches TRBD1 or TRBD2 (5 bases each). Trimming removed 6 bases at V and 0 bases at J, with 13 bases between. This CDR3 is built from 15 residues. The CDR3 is CASSSGPTSTDTQYF. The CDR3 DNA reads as TGTGCCAGCAGCTCGGGACCCACAAGCACAGATACGCAGTATTTT.

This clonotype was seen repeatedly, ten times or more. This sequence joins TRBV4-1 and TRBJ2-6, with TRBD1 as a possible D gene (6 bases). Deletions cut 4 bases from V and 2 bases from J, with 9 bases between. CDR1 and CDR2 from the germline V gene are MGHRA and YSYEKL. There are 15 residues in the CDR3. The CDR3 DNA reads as TGCGCCAGCAGCCCACAGGGAGCTGGGGCCAACGTCCTGACTTTC. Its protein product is CASSPQGAGANVLTF.

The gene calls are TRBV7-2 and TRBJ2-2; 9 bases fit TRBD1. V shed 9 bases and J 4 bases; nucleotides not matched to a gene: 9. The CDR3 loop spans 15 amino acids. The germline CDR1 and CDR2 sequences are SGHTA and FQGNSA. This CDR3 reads CARSGTGLRTGELFF. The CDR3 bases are TGTGCCAGGTCCGGGACAGGGTTACGCACCGGGGAGCTGTTTTTT.

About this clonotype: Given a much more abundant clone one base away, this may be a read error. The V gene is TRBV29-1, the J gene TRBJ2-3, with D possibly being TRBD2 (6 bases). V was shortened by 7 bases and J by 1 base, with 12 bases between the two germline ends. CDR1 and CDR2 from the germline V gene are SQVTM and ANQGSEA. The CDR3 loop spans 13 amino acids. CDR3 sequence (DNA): TGCAGCGGGAGGGCCCCCGGCACAGATACGCAGTATTTT. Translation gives CSGRAPGTDTQYF.

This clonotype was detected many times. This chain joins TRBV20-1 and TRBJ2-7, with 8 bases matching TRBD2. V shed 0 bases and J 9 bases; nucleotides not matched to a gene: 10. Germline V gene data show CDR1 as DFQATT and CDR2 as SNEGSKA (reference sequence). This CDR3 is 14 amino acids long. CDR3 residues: CSARDGDSGEWQYF. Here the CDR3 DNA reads TGCAGTGCTAGAGATGGGGATAGCGGGGAGTGGCAGTACTTC.

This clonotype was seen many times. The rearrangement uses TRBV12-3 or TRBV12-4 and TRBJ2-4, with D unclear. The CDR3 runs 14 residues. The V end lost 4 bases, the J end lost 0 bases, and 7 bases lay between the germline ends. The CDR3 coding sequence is TGTGCCAGCAGTTATCCTCCAGCCAAAAACATTCAGTACTTC. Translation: CASSYPPAKNIQYF.

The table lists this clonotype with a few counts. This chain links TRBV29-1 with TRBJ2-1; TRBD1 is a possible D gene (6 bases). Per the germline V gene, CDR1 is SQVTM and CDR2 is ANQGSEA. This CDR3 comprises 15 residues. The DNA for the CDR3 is TGCACCCTTCAGGGGTCAGGTAGCTCCTACAATGAGCAGTTCTTC. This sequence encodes CTLQGSGSSYNEQFF.

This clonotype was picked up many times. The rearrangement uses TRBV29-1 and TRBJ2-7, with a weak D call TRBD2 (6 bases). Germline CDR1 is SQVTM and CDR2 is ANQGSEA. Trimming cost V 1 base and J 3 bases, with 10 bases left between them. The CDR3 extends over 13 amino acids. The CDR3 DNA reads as TGCAGCGTTGAAGGTTTGGAGGGCTACGAGCAGTACTTC. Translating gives CSVEGLEGYEQYF.

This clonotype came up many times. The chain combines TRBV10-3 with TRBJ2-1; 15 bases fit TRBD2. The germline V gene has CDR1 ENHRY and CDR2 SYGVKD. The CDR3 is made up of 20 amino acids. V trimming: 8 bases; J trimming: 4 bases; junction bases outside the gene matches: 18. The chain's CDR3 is CAISPKRGLAGGTAYNEQFF. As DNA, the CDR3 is TGTGCCATCTCCCCTAAACGGGGACTAGCGGGAGGAACGGCTTACAATGAGCAGTTCTTC.

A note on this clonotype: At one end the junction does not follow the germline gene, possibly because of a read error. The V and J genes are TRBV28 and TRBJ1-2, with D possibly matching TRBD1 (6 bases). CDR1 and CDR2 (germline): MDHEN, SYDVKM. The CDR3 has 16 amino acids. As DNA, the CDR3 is TGTGCCAGCAGCTTATCGGGGGCAGGGACTAACTATGGCTACACCTTC. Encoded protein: CASSLSGAGTNYGYTF.

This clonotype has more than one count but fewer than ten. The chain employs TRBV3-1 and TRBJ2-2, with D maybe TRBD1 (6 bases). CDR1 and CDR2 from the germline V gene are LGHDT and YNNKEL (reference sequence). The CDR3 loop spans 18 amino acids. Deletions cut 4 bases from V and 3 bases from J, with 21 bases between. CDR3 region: CASSPRRQGILDTGELFF. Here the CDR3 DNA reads TGTGCCAGCAGCCCCCGGCGGCAGGGGATTTTGGACACCGGGGAGCTGTTTTTT.

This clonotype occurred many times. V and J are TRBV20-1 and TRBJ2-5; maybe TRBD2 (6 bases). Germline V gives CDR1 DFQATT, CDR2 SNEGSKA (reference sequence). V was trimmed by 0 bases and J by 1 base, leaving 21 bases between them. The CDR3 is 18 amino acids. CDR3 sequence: CSARDAKWGETFQETQYF. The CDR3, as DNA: TGCAGTGCTAGAGACGCCAAGTGGGGGGAGACATTCCAAGAGACCCAGTACTTC.